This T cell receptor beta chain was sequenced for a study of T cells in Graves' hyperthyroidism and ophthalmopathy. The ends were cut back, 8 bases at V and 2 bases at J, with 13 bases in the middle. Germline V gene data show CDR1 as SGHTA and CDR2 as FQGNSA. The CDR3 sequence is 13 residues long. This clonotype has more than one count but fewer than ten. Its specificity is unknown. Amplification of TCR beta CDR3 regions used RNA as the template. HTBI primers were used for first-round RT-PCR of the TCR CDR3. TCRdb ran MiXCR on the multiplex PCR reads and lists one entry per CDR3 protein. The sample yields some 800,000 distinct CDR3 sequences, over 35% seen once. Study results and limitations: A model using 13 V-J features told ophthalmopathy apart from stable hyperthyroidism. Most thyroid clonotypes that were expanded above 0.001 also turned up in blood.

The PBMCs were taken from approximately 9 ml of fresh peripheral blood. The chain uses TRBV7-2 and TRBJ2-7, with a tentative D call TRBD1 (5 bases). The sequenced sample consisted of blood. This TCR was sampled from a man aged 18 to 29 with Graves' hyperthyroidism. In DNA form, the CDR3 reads TGTGCCAGCGGCGACAGAGCTCCCTACGAGCAGTACTTC. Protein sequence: CASGDRAPYEQYF. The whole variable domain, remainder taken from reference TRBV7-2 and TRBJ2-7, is GAGVSQSPSNKVTEKGKDVELRCDPISGHTALYWYRQSLGQGLEFLIYFQGNSAPDKSGLPSDRFSAERTGGSVSTLTIQRTQQEDSAVYLCASGDRAPYEQYFGPGTRLTVT.